The 19 T cell receptor beta chains presented below share a single source sample, sequenced in a study of shared clonotypes between healthy human individuals. Sequenced by immunoSEQ multiplex PCR; TCRdb stores in-frame clones only, minus some. The sample lists more than 400,000 clones; 90% to 96% were seen once. The sequenced material came from naive CD4+ T cells sorted from blood. Described subset: CD45RA+ positively selected. These receptors all stem from a woman between 25 and 40 years old in good health.

For the CDR3, the DNA is TGTGCCAGGGACAGGGGGCTTACTGGGGCCAACGTCCTGACTTTC. Translation: CARDRGLTGANVLTF. The rearrangement uses TRBV19 and TRBJ2-6; 11 positions agree with TRBD1. The germline V gene encodes CDR1 LNHDA and CDR2 SQIVND (reference sequence). The CDR3 runs 15 residues. Trimming cost V 9 bases and J 2 bases; bases outside gene matches: 3.

V is TRBV28 and J is TRBJ2-7; D uncertain. The CDR3 runs to 13 residues. The V gene's germline CDR1 is MDHEN and CDR2 SYDVKM. The germline V and J ends were trimmed by 5 bases and 3 bases, with 11 bases remaining between them. The CDR3 sequence is CASSPRIGYEQYF. CDR3 nucleotide sequence: TGTGCCAGCAGTCCGAGGATAGGCTACGAGCAGTACTTC.

The J gene is TRBJ2-1, the V gene TRBV2; 7 nucleotides line up with TRBD2. V dropped 2 bases and J dropped 5; count of bases not matched to a gene: 6. Per germline, CDR1 SNHLY and CDR2 FYNNEI. This CDR3 has 15 residues. Here the CDR3 reads CASSESRLADNEQFF. The CDR3 DNA reads TGTGCCAGCAGTGAATCGAGGCTAGCGGACAATGAGCAGTTCTTC.

Remarks on this clone: In the same sample, other DNA sequences code for this CDR3. The chain combines TRBV28 with TRBJ1-2, with TRBD1 identical over 7 bases. With 4 bases clipped from V and 3 bases from J, the junction kept 2 bases outside the gene matches. The germline CDR1 and CDR2 sequences are MDHEN and SYDVKM. This CDR3 contains 13 residues. CDR3 nucleotide sequence: TGTGCCAGCAGTTCAGGGACAGACTATGGCTACACCTTC. Its protein product is CASSSGTDYGYTF.

The chain has TRBV28 and TRBJ2-2, with D possibly being TRBD1 (6 bases). This CDR3 region has 14 residues. Trimming left V 3 bases short and J 3 bases short, with 8 bases between. Germline V gene sequence: CDR1 MDHEN, CDR2 SYDVKM. CDR3 protein: CASSFQGYTGELFF. As DNA, the CDR3 is TGTGCCAGCAGTTTTCAGGGGTACACCGGGGAGCTGTTTTTT.

The chain recombines TRBV4-2 with TRBJ2-3; 9 bases match TRBD2. Trimming took 0 bases from V and 10 from J; bases not matched to a gene: 11. The CDR3 totals 16 residues. The germline gives CDR1 LGHNA, CDR2 YNFKEQ. The CDR3 DNA sequence: TGTGCCAGCAGCCAAGAGGGCCGGCGGGGGGGAGGGGCGCAGTATTTT. Residues: CASSQEGRRGGGAQYF.

Points on this clone: Other DNA sequences in this specimen translate into the identical CDR3. The rearrangement uses TRBV6-5 and TRBJ2-7; D is perhaps TRBD1 (6 bases). Trimming shortened V by 6 bases and J by 4 bases, and 13 bases separated the two germline ends. Germline V gene lookup returns CDR1 MNHEY and CDR2 SVGAGI. This CDR3 contains 13 residues. DNA of the CDR3: TGTGCCAGCAGGCCCTCCGGGACATACGAGCAGTACTTC. Its protein is CASRPSGTYEQYF.

This chain joins TRBV28 and TRBJ1-3; D not resolved. The CDR3 runs 14 residues. Trimming took off 2 bases at V and 0 bases at J, with 5 bases between the two ends. Germline values: CDR1 MDHEN, CDR2 SYDVKM. CDR3 region: CASSLGHSGNTIYF. The CDR3, as DNA: TGTGCCAGCAGTTTAGGGCACTCTGGAAACACCATATATTTT.

This clone was found once. The chain is built from TRBV18 and TRBJ2-7; 10 bases align to TRBD2. The CDR3 is made up of 15 amino acids. Germline values: CDR1 KGHSH, CDR2 LQKENI. Unmatched junction bases numbered 9, after V lost 3 bases and J lost 7 bases. The CDR3 spells CASSPGSSGSKEQYF. Written as DNA, the CDR3 is TGTGCCAGCTCACCCGGATCTAGCGGGAGTAAAGAGCAGTACTTC.

The genes are TRBV10-3 and TRBJ1-1; possibly TRBD1 for D (6 bases). V lost 2 bases and J lost 5, with 12 bases in between. The CDR3 is 14 residues long. Looked up from germline, CDR1 is ENHRY and CDR2 is SYGVKD. In nucleotides, the CDR3 is TGTGCCATCAGTGAGGCGGACAGCAAGACTGAAGCTTTCTTT. Protein: CAISEADSKTEAFF.

This chain joins TRBV25-1 and TRBJ1-6, with 7 positions matching TRBD1. The trim removed 4 bases at V and 7 bases at J, leaving 7 bases unmatched. The CDR3 covers 15 residues. The germline V gene encodes CDR1 MGHDK and CDR2 SYGVNS. This CDR3 reads CASSAADRVNSPLHF. In DNA, the CDR3 is TGTGCCAGCAGTGCCGCTGACAGGGTCAATTCACCCCTCCACTTT. The variable domain in full, completed from reference TRBV25-1 and TRBJ1-6, reads EADIYQTPRYLVIGTGKKITLECSQTMGHDKMYWYQQDPGMELHLIHYSYGVNSTEKGDLSSESTVSRIRTEHFPLTLESARPSHTSQYLCASSAADRVNSPLHFGNGTRLTVT.

Remarks on this clone: At one boundary the junction diverges from the germline segment, which might be a read error. The rearrangement links TRBV2 to TRBJ1-2; the match to TRBD1 covers 7 bases. Germline lookup yields CDR1 SNHLY and CDR2 FYNNEI. The CDR3 totals 11 residues. CDR3 loop: CASSADRLLPF. The CDR3 DNA sequence: TGTGCCAGCAGCGCGGACAGGCTTCTACCCTTC.

The chain links TRBV6-5 to TRBJ2-3; the D is unclear. The CDR3 runs to 16 residues. V lost 4 bases, J lost 4 bases, and 18 bases lay in between. Germline V gives CDR1 MNHEY, CDR2 SVGAGI. The chain's CDR3 is CASSSVSLSSADTQYF. The CDR3 coding sequence is TGTGCCAGCAGTTCAGTGTCGTTGAGTTCTGCAGATACGCAGTATTTT.

The chain recombines TRBV18 with TRBJ2-7; D not certain. This CDR3 contains 14 residues. Germline lookup yields CDR1 KGHSH and CDR2 LQKENI. V dropped 0 bases and J dropped 2 bases, with 8 bases sitting between them. In nucleotides, the CDR3 is TGTGCCAGCTCACCACCCTCAAAGACCTACGAGCAGTACTTC. This encodes CASSPPSKTYEQYF.

V gene TRBV18 combines with J gene TRBJ1-1; D is possibly TRBD1 (6 bases). The CDR3 has 14 amino acids. V lost 5 bases and J lost 2, with 12 bases in between. From germline, CDR1 is KGHSH and CDR2 LQKENI. Here the CDR3 DNA reads TGTGCCAGCTCAACAGGGTCTGGCAACACTGAAGCTTTCTTT. Its protein is CASSTGSGNTEAFF.

The V and J genes are TRBV27 and TRBJ2-1, with D perhaps matching TRBD1 (6 bases). Trimming removed 6 bases at V and 12 bases at J, with 15 bases between. Germline assignment: CDR1 MNHEY and CDR2 SMNVEV (reference sequence). This CDR3 contains 12 residues. In nucleotides, the CDR3 is TGTGCCAGCAGGGACCGGGACACCGGGCAGTTCTTC. Translating it yields CASRDRDTGQFF.

The V and J genes are TRBV7-8 and TRBJ1-5, with TRBD1 identical over 7 bases. Germline V lookup: CDR1 SGHVS, CDR2 FQNEAQ. The V gene end was trimmed by 1 base and the J gene end by 7 bases; junction bases not matched to a gene: 4. This CDR3 spans 14 amino acids. The CDR3 coding sequence is TGTGCCAGCAGCTTAGTCACAGGGGACCAGCCCCAGCATTTT. It yields the protein CASSLVTGDQPQHF.

This clone was detected only once. The V gene is TRBV2, the J gene TRBJ1-2; D unclear. Germline-derived CDR1 and CDR2 are SNHLY and FYNNEI. This CDR3 comprises 13 residues. Trimming removed 4 bases from V and 7 bases from J, with 13 bases in between. The DNA for the CDR3 is TGTGCCAGCAGTGTTCGGGAGTCTGGTGGCTACACCTTC. The encoded protein is CASSVRESGGYTF.

This chain joins TRBV11-2 and TRBJ2-3, with 11 bases lining up with TRBD2. The CDR3 spans 18 residues. Germline V gene lookup returns CDR1 SGHAT and CDR2 FQNNGV. The ends lost 2 bases at V and 5 bases at J; junction bases unmatched: 12. The CDR3 loop reads CASSLTGTSGLLGDTQYF. Written as DNA, the CDR3 is TGTGCCAGCAGCTTAACCGGGACTAGCGGACTTCTTGGAGATACGCAGTATTTT.